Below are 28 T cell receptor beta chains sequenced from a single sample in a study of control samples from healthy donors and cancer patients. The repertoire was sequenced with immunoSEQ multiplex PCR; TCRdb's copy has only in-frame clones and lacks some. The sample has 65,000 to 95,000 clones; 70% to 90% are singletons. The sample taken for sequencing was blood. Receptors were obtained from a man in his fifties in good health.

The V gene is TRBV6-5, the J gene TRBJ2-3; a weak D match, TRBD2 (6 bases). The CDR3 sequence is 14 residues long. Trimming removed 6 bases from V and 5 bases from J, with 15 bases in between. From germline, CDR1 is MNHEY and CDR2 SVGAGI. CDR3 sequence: CASSRDSSQDTQYF. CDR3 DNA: TGTGCCAGCAGCCGGGACTCCTCTCAAGATACGCAGTATTTT.

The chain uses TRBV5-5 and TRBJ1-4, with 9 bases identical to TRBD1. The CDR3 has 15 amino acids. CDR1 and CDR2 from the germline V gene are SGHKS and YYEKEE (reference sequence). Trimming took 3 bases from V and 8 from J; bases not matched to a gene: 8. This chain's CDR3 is CASSYSGTGSEKLFF. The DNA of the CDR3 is TGTGCCAGCAGCTACTCCGGGACAGGGTCCGAAAAACTGTTTTTT.

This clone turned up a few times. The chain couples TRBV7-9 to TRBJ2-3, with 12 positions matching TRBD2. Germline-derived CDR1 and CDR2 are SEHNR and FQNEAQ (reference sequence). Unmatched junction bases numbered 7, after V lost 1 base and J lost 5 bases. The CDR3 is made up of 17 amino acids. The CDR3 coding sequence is TGTGCCAGCAGCTTAGGGTCCGTACTAGCGGGAGGAGATACGCAGTATTTT. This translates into CASSLGSVLAGGDTQYF.

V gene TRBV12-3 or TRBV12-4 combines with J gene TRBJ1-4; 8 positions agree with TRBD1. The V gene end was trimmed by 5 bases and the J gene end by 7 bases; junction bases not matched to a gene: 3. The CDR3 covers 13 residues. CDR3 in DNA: TGTGCCAGCAGTGGACAGGGACCTGAAAAACTGTTTTTT. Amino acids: CASSGQGPEKLFF.

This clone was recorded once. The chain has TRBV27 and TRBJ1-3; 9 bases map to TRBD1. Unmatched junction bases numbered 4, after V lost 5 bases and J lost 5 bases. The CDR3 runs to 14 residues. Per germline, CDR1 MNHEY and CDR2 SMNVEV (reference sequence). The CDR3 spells CASSQTGGRNTIYF. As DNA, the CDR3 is TGTGCCAGCAGTCAAACAGGGGGCCGAAACACCATATATTTT.

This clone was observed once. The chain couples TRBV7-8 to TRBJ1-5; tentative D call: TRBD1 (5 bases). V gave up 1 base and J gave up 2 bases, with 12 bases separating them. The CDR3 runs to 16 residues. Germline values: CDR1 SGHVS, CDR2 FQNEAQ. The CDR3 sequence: CASSLEGRWGNQPQHF. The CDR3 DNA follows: TGTGCCAGCAGCTTAGAGGGGCGTTGGGGCAATCAGCCCCAGCATTTT.

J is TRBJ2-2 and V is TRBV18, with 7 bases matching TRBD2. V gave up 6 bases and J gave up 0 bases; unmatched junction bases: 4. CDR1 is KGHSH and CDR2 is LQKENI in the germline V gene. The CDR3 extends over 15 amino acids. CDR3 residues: CASSPLAANTGELFF. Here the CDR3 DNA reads TGTGCCAGCTCCCCTCTAGCGGCGAACACCGGGGAGCTGTTTTTT.

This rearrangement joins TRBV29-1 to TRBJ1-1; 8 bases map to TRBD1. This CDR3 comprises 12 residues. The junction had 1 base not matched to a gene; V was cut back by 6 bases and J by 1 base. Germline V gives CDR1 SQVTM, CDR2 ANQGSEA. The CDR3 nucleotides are TGCAGCGTCACAGGGGGGAACACTGAAGCTTTCTTT. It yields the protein CSVTGGNTEAFF.

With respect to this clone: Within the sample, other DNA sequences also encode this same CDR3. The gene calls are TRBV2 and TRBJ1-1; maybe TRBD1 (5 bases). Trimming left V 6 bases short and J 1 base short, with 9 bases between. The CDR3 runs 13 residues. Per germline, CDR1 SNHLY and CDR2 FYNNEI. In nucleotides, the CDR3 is TGTGCCAGCAGGACCGGACAGAACACTGAAGCTTTCTTT. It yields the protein CASRTGQNTEAFF.

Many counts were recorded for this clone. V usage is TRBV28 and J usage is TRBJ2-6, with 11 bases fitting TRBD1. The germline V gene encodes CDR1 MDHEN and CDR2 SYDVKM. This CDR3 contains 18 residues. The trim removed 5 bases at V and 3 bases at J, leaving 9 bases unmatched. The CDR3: CASSPEGQGAYGANVLTF. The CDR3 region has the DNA TGTGCCAGCAGTCCTGAAGGACAGGGGGCATATGGGGCCAACGTCCTGACTTTC.

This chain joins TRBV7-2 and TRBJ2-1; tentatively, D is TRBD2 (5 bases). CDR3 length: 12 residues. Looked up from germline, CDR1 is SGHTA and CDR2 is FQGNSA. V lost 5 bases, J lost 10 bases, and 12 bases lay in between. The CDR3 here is CASSPSLEEQFF. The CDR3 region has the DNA TGTGCCAGCAGCCCCTCACTAGAAGAGCAGTTCTTC.

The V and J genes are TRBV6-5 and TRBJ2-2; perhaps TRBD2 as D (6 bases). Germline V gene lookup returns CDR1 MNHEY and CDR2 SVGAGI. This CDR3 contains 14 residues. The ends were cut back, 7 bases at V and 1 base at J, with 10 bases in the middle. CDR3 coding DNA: TGTGCCAGCACTCGGGACTTGAACACCGGGGAGCTGTTTTTT. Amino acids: CASTRDLNTGELFF.

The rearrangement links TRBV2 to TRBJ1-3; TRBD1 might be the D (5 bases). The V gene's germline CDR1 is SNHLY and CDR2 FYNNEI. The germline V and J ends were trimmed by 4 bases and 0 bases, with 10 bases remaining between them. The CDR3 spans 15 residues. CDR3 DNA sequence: TGTGCCAGCAGTGGGGGACGGAGCTCTGGAAACACCATATATTTT. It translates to CASSGGRSSGNTIYF.

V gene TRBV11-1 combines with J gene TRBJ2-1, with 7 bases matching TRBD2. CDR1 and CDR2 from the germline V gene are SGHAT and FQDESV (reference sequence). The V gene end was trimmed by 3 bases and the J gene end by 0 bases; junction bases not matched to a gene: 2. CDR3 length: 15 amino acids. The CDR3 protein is CASSLGGSSYNEQFF. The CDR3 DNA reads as TGTGCCAGCAGCTTGGGGGGGAGCTCCTACAATGAGCAGTTCTTC.

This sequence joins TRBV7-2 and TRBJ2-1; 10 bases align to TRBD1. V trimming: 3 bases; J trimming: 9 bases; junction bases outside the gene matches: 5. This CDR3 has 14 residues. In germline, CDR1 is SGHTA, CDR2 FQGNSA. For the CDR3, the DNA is TGTGCCAGCAGCTTGGGACAGGGGTCGAGTGAGCAGTTCTTC. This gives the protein CASSLGQGSSEQFF.

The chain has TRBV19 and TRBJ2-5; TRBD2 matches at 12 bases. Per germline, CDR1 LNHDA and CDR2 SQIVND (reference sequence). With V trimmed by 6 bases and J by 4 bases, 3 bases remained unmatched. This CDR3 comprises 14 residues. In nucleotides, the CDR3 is TGTGCCAGTAGGACTAGCGGGGGAGTAGAGACCCAGTACTTC. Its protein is CASRTSGGVETQYF.

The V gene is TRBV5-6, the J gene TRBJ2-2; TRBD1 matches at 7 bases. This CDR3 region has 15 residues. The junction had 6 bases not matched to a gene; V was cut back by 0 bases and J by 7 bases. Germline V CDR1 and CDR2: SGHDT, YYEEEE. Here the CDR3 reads CASSLDRGGIGELFF. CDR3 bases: TGTGCCAGCAGCTTGGACAGGGGTGGAATCGGGGAGCTGTTTTTT.

CDR3: CASSPGTPGELFF. The CDR3 DNA is TGTGCCAGCAGTCCTGGGACGCCCGGGGAGCTGTTTTTT. The gene calls are TRBV5-6 and TRBJ2-2; D possibly matches TRBD1 or TRBD2 (5 bases each). There are 13 residues in the CDR3. Germline V gene data show CDR1 as SGHDT and CDR2 as YYEEEE. V shed 5 bases and J shed 6 bases, with 11 bases lying between them.

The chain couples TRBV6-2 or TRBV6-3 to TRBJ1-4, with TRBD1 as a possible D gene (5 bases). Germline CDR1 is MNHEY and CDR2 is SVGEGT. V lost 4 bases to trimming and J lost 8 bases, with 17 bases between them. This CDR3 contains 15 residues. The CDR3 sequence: CASSLMGPMGEKLFF. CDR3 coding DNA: TGTGCCAGCAGTTTGATGGGACCCATGGGCGAAAAACTGTTTTTT.

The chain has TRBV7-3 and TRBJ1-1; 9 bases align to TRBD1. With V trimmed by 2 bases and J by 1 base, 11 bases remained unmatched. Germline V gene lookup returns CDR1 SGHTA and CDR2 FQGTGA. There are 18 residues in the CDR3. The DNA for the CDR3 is TGTGCCAGCAGCTTAGGGGGCGGGACAGGGTTATCGAACACTGAAGCTTTCTTT. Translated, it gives CASSLGGGTGLSNTEAFF.

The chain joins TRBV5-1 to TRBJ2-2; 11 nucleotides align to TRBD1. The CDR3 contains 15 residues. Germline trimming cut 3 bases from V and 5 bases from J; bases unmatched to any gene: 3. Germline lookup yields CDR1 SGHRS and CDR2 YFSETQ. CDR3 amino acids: CASSWTGGRTGELFF. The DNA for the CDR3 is TGCGCCAGCAGCTGGACAGGGGGCAGAACCGGGGAGCTGTTTTTT.

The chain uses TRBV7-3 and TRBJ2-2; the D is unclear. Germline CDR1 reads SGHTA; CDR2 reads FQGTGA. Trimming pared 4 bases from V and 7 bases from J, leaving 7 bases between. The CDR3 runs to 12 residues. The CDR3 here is CASSSKSGELFF. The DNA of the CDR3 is TGTGCCAGCAGCTCTAAAAGCGGGGAGCTGTTTTTT.

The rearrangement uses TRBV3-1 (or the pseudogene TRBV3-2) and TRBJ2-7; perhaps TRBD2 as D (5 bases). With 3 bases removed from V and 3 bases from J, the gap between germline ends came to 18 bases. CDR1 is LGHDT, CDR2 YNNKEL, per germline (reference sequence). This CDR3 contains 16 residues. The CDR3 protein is CASSHTPASPDYEQYF. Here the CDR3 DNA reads TGTGCCAGCAGCCATACCCCGGCTAGCCCTGACTACGAGCAGTACTTC.

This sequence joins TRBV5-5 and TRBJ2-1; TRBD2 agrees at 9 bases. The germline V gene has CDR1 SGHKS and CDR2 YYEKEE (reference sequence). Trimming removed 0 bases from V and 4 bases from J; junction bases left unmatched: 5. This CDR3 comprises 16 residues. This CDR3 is CASSLALAGIYNEQFF. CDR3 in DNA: TGTGCCAGCAGCTTGGCACTAGCGGGTATTTACAATGAGCAGTTCTTC. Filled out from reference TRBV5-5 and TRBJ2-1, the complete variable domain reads DAGVTQSPTHLIKTRGQQVTLRCSPISGHKSVSWYQQVLGQGPQFIFQYYEKEERGRGNFPDRFSARQFPNYSSELNVNALLLGDSALYLCASSLALAGIYNEQFFGPGTRLTVL.

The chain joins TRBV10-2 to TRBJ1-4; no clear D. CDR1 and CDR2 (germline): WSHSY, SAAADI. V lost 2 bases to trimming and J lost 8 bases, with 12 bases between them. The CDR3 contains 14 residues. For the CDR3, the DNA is TGCGCCAGCAGTGAGGCAGGCCCAAGGGAAAAACTGTTTTTT. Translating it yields CASSEAGPREKLFF.

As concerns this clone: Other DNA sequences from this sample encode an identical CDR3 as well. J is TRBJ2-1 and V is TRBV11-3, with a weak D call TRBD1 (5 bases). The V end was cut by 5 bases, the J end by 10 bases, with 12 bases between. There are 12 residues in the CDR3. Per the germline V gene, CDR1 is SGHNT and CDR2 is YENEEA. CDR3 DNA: TGTGCCAGCAGCCCCAGACAGCAGGAGCAGTTCTTC. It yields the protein CASSPRQQEQFF.

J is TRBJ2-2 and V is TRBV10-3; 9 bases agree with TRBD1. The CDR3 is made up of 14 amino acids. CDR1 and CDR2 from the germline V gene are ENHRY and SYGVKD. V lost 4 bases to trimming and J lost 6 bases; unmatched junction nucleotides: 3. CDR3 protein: CAISAGQGAGELFF. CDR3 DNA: TGTGCCATCAGTGCGGGACAGGGTGCCGGGGAGCTGTTTTTT.

The CDR3 region is CASSSIWEGANVLTF. The CDR3 nucleotides read TGTGCCAGCAGCTCGATTTGGGAGGGGGCCAACGTCCTGACTTTC. V and J are TRBV13 and TRBJ2-6; possibly TRBD2 for D (5 bases). Per germline, CDR1 PRHDT and CDR2 FYEKMQ (reference sequence). Trimming removed 4 bases from V and 4 bases from J, with 11 bases in between. The length of the CDR3 is 15 residues.